This TCR beta chain was profiled in a study of regulatory T cells in long-lasting Graves disease. General study findings and limits: Having only a small sample size may have limited accuracy. Sampling was limited to peripheral blood rather than thyroid tissue.

This clonotype occurred a few times. What it binds is unknown. The V end was cut by 6 bases, the J end by 0 bases, with 14 bases between. CDR1 MNHNS and CDR2 SASEGT come from the germline V gene. This CDR3 spans 15 amino acids. Time point indicated: persistent/refractory GD, antithyroid drugs over 5 years with positive TRAb. With RNA extracted from PBMCs as input, the TCR library was made. American Thyroid Association guidelines served as the basis for diagnosing Graves' disease. Patient provenance is recorded as an endocrinology department in Xi'an, China. For TCR beta, libraries came from iRepertoire HTBI primers and Arm-PCR of CDR3 regions. Using its own MiXCR run on the multiplex PCR reads, TCRdb lists one record per CDR3 protein. The repertoire has about 470,000 distinct CDR3 sequences, about 22% of them found once; the top ten carry less than 9%.

The sequenced sample was peripheral blood mononuclear cells (PBMCs), obtained when the disease was refractory, from a patient treated with antithyroid drugs. The gene calls are TRBV6-1 and TRBJ1-1; tentative D call: TRBD1 (6 bases). The source is a female donor with Graves disease. The CDR3 DNA reads TGTGCCAGCAGGGTCCAGGGGTTCATGAACACTGAAGCTTTCTTT. It translates to CASRVQGFMNTEAFF.